Listed below are T cell receptor beta chains from one sample, sequenced in a study of T-cell memory formation after mild COVID-19. TCRdb reprocessed the 5' RACE reads via MiXCR and lists one record per CDR3 protein. The repertoire holds more than 350,000 distinct CDR3 sequences, roughly 20% seen once, with around an eighth in the top ten. Material: PBMCs or a T cell subset sorted from them (not recorded which). These receptors were collected from an adult woman who had mild COVID-19 (a few samples of this study predate the infection). Cell type and time point are not known. CDR3s include the opening cysteine and the closing phenylalanine or tryptophan. A D gene is named only where the DNA matches it firmly. Some rows mark clone size as missing; the rest say once, few, many or name a class of expanded clone.

TRBV2	TRBD1	few	TRBJ2-7	CASNPDRGKYEQYF	TGTGCCAGCAACCCAGACAGGGGGAAGTACGAGCAGTACTTC
TRBV7-3	NA	NA	TRBJ2-1	CASSYNGQGSYNEQFF	TGTGCCAGCAGCTATAACGGTCAGGGCTCCTACAATGAGCAGTTCTTC
TRBV15	TRBD1	NA	TRBJ1-2	CATSRLHTGGGYGYTF	TGTGCCACCAGCCGGCTACACACAGGGGGCGGATATGGCTACACCTTC
TRBV20-1	TRBD2	few	TRBJ2-3	CSASSGTSGPTDTQYF	TGCAGTGCTAGCTCCGGGACTAGCGGGCCCACAGATACGCAGTATTTT
TRBV19	NA	NA	TRBJ2-7	CASSKRVDSYEQYF	TGTGCCAGTAGTAAGCGGGTTGACTCCTACGAGCAGTACTTC
TRBV4-3	NA	few	TRBJ2-3	CASSQGFGGPGDTQYF	TGCGCCAGCAGCCAAGGGTTCGGCGGACCGGGGGATACGCAGTATTTT
TRBV30	NA	NA	TRBJ1-5	CAWSDNNQPQHF	TGTGCCTGGAGTGACAATAATCAGCCTCAGCATTTT
TRBV29-1	NA	few	TRBJ2-7	CSVGESWNGEQYF	TGCAGCGTTGGGGAGAGTTGGAACGGCGAGCAGTACTTC
TRBV12-3/TRBV12-4	TRBD1	NA	TRBJ1-1	CASRWGQQNTEAFF	TGTGCCAGCCGTTGGGGACAGCAGAACACTGAAGCTTTCTTT
TRBV10-2	TRBD1	NA	TRBJ2-2	CASAPMGDRGDPGELFF	TGCGCCAGCGCCCCCATGGGGGACAGGGGAGATCCTGGGGAGCTGTTTTTT
TRBV29-1	NA	NA	TRBJ2-1	CSAKGQNSYNEQFF	TGCAGCGCTAAAGGACAGAACTCCTACAATGAGCAGTTCTTC
TRBV29-1	TRBD1	few	TRBJ1-1	CSGSGGDMNTEAFF	TGCAGCGGTTCAGGGGGGGACATGAACACTGAAGCTTTCTTT
TRBV6-2/TRBV6-3	NA	NA	TRBJ2-7	CASSDRYYEQYF	TGTGCCAGCAGCGATCGCTACTACGAGCAGTACTTC
TRBV3-1	NA	NA	TRBJ1-1	CASSQPTELAEAFF	TGTGCCAGCAGCCAACCAACAGAGCTAGCTGAAGCTTTCTTT
TRBV3-1	TRBD1	few	TRBJ2-2	CASSQEKGQPPNTGELFF	TGTGCCAGCAGCCAAGAAAAGGGACAGCCGCCGAACACCGGGGAGCTGTTTTTT
TRBV7-9	TRBD1	NA	TRBJ2-5	CASRPGQGRETQYF	TGTGCCAGCAGACCGGGACAGGGCCGGGAGACCCAGTACTTC
TRBV24-1	NA	NA	TRBJ2-1	CATSDGSSYNEQFF	TGTGCCACCAGTGACGGCAGCTCCTACAATGAGCAGTTCTTC
TRBV20-1	TRBD2	few	TRBJ2-7	CSARSASGNYEQYF	TGCAGTGCTAGGTCGGCTAGCGGGAATTACGAGCAGTACTTC
TRBV6-4	TRBD1	many	TRBJ2-7	CASSGGTATYEQYF	TGTGCCAGCAGTGGAGGGACAGCAACCTACGAGCAGTACTTC
TRBV25-1	NA	few	TRBJ2-7	CASSVGTKQYF	TGTGCCAGCAGTGTCGGGACGAAGCAGTACTTC
TRBV28	TRBD2	many	TRBJ2-7	CASSFQGGSYEQYF	TGTGCCAGCAGTTTCCAGGGAGGGTCCTACGAGCAGTACTTC